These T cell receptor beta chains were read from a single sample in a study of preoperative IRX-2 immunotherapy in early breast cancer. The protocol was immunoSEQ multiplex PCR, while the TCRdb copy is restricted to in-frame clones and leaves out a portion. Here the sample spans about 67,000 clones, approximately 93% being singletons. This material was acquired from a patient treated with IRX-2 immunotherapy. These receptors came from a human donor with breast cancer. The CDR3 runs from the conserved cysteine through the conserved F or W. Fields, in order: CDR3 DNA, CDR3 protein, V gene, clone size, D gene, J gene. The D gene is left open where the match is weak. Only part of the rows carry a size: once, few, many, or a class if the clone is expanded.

TGCGCCAGCAGCTTGACAATGGCCGGGGAGCTGTTTTTT	CASSLTMAGELFF	TRBV5-1	.	.	TRBJ2-2
TGTGCCAGCAGCGTAGACATAGGGGGAGGAGATACGCAGTATTTT	CASSVDIGGGDTQYF	TRBV9	.	.	TRBJ2-3
TGTGCCATCAGTTCCCGGGACAGGAACGAGCAGTACTTC	CAISSRDRNEQYF	TRBV10-3	once	TRBD1	TRBJ2-7
TGTGCCAGTAGTATACGGGCAGGGGATTACAATGAGCAGTTCTTC	CASSIRAGDYNEQFF	TRBV19	.	.	TRBJ2-1
TGTGCCAGCAGCTTACGCCGGGCCTTCTCTGGAAACACCATATATTTT	CASSLRRAFSGNTIYF	TRBV7-2	once	.	TRBJ1-3
TGTGCCAGCAGACTGGGACAGGGGGGTGGCTACACCTTC	CASRLGQGGGYTF	TRBV28	.	TRBD1	TRBJ1-2
TGTGCCAGCAGCACGGGACAGGGGGTAGGTGAGCAGTTCTTC	CASSTGQGVGEQFF	TRBV9	.	TRBD1	TRBJ2-1
TGTGCCAGCAGTTTTTGGCAGGGCCACTACGAGCAGTACTTC	CASSFWQGHYEQYF	TRBV28	.	.	TRBJ2-7
TGTGCCAGCGGGGTAGGAGGGATTGGAGAGCAGTACTTC	CASGVGGIGEQYF	TRBV27	.	.	TRBJ2-7
TGCGCCAGCAGCCAAGTGGCTAGCGGGTCTTTATACGAGCAGTACTTC	CASSQVASGSLYEQYF	TRBV4-1	once	TRBD2	TRBJ2-7
TGTGCCACCAAGGAGGGCGGCTACAATGAGCAGTTCTTC	CATKEGGYNEQFF	TRBV27	.	.	TRBJ2-1
TGTGCCGCCTACAGGGGGAACTATGGCTACACCTTC	CAAYRGNYGYTF	TRBV6-5	.	TRBD1	TRBJ1-2
TGCGCCAGCAGCTTGGCCAGGGAAGGTGAAGCTTTCTTT	CASSLAREGEAFF	TRBV5-1	.	.	TRBJ1-1
TGTGCCATCAGCCTACAGGGGGGCTACGAGCAGTACTTC	CAISLQGGYEQYF	TRBV10-3	.	TRBD1	TRBJ2-7
TGTGCCAGTAGTATAGTATCGGGAACTGGAGAGGTCCAGTACTTC	CASSIVSGTGEVQYF	TRBV19	.	.	TRBJ2-5
TGTGCCAGTAGTGTCCGGCACCCCCTAGGCGTGGTTACGCAGTATTTT	CASSVRHPLGVVTQYF	TRBV19	.	.	TRBJ2-3
TGCAGCGTTGTTTGGGGACAGGACTATGGCTACACCTTC	CSVVWGQDYGYTF	TRBV29-1	.	TRBD1	TRBJ1-2
TGTGCCAGCAGCTTGGGGCTAGCGGTCTACGAGCAGTACTTC	CASSLGLAVYEQYF	TRBV5-6	.	TRBD2	TRBJ2-7